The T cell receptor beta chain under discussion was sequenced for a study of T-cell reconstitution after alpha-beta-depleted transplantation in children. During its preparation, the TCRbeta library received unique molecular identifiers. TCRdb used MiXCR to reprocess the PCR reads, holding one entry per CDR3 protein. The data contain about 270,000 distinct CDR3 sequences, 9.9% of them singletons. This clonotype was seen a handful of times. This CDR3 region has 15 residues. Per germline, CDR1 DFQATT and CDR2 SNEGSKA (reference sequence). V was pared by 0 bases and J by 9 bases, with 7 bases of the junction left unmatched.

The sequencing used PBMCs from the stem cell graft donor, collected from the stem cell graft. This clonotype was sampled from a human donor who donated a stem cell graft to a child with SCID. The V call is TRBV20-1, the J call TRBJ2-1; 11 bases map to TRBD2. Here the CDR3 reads CSARDLPSGGSEQFF. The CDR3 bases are TGCAGTGCTAGAGATCTGCCTAGCGGGGGGTCTGAGCAGTTCTTC.